This entry features one T cell receptor (beta chain) sequence. Its antigen is still unknown. The entry originates in a study of T cells expressing NK-cell markers. Study details: Each TCR beta repertoire originated in sorted T cells that were CD3+CD56+NKG2C+, CD3+CD56+NKG2C- or CD3+CD56-NKG2C+. Study results and limitations: NKG2C+ dominant clonotypes from several donors made up about 1.0-7.0% of CD8+ T cells. Topping the CD3+CD56-NKG2C+ fraction as well were these clonotypes, in a handful of donors.

CDR1 and CDR2 from the germline V gene are SGHRS and YFSETQ. The CDR3 runs 16 residues. Scientists made TCR beta cDNA using 5'RACE template switching with UMIs. TCRdb reprocessed the 5' RACE reads and stores each CDR3 protein as one record, lacking DNA. In all, the sample yields fewer than 550,000 distinct CDR3 sequences. The sample taken for sequencing was blood T cells: a sorted CD56 or NKG2C T cell subset, CD4+ or CD8+ T cells, or bulk PBMC T cells (not recorded which). V usage is TRBV5-1 and J usage is TRBJ2-4. This receptor was identified in a woman aged 45 to 65 in good health. The CDR3 region is CASSLDFFVAKNIQYF.